A selection of T cell receptor beta chains follows, all from one sample in a study of Tregs in tolerant kidney transplant recipients. Profiled with immunoSEQ multiplex PCR; TCRdb holds only in-frame clones, not every one. The repertoire holds around 230,000 clones, with about 80% as singletons. Sequenced material: CD4+ T cells from blood. These receptors all stem from a human donor in good health. The CDR3 runs from the conserved cysteine through the conserved F or W. The D gene is left open where the match is weak. Where a row states a size, it is once, few, many or the class of an expanded clone; other rows omit it.

abundance	v_gene	d_gene	j_gene	len	CDR3nt	CDR3aa
.	TRBV6-6	TRBD1	TRBJ1-5	14	TGTGCCAGCAGTGGACAGGGTAGCAATCAGCCCCAGCATTTT	CASSGQGSNQPQHF
few	TRBV6-1	TRBD1	TRBJ2-7	14	TGTGCCAGCAGTGAAGGCTTTTTTGAGGGGGCATCGAACTTC	CASSEGFFEGASNF
.	TRBV30	.	TRBJ2-7	13	TGTGCCTGGAACTCGCAAGGTCTCTACGAGCAGTACTTC	CAWNSQGLYEQYF
.	TRBV6-1	.	TRBJ1-5	15	TGTGCCAGCAGTGAAAGGGGTTTGAGAAATCAGCCCCAGCATTTT	CASSERGLRNQPQHF
few	TRBV5-1	.	TRBJ2-7	15	TGCGCCAGCAGCTGGGGAGGGGGGAGCTCCTACGAGCAGTACTTC	CASSWGGGSSYEQYF
.	TRBV7-8	TRBD1	TRBJ2-5	15	TGTGCCAGCAGCCTAGAGACAGGGGGCTTAGGGGGCCAGTACTTC	CASSLETGGLGGQYF
few	TRBV4-2	.	TRBJ2-1	13	TGTGCCAGCAGCCAAGATTGGGCCAATGAGCAGTTCTTC	CASSQDWANEQFF
.	TRBV5-4	TRBD1	TRBJ2-5	18	TGTGCCAGCAGCTCTGTGACAGGGTGGGCTGGCCCCCAAGAGACCCAGTACTTC	CASSSVTGWAGPQETQYF
.	TRBV5-1	.	TRBJ2-6	15	TGCGCCAGCAGCTCCCTGACAACTGGGGCCAACGTCCTGACTTTC	CASSSLTTGANVLTF
.	TRBV2	.	TRBJ2-4	11	TGTGCCAGCAGTGACAGGAACATTCAGTACTTC	CASSDRNIQYF
.	TRBV7-9	.	TRBJ1-3	18	TGTGCCAGCAGCTTCCCCCAAATCCCAGGGGACTCTGGAAACACCATATATTTT	CASSFPQIPGDSGNTIYF
few	TRBV2	.	TRBJ1-1	14	TGTGCCAGCGTCAGACTGCTGGGGAACACTGAAGCTTTCTTT	CASVRLLGNTEAFF
.	TRBV7-6	TRBD1	TRBJ2-1	15	TGTGCCAGCAGCCCTAGGGGACAGGGGTTATCGGAGCAGTTCTTC	CASSPRGQGLSEQFF
.	TRBV5-4	TRBD2	TRBJ2-3	17	TGTGCCAGCAGCGCCCCCGGGACTAGCGGGGGGGCAGATACGCAGTATTTT	CASSAPGTSGGADTQYF
.	TRBV7-8	TRBD1	TRBJ2-7	14	TGTGCCAGCAGCCGAGAGAGGGGGCCCTACGAGCAGTACTTC	CASSRERGPYEQYF
few	TRBV6-5	.	TRBJ1-4	14	TGTGCCAGCAGTTATGGGACGTCTAATGAAAAACTGTTTTTT	CASSYGTSNEKLFF
.	TRBV6-5	.	TRBJ1-2	15	TGTGCCAGCAGCCGCGTGTCAACAACTCCGAGGGGCTACACCTTC	CASSRVSTTPRGYTF
.	TRBV4-2	TRBD1	TRBJ1-2	22	TGTGCCAGCAGCCAAGGTGATGGGACAGGGAGTTTCAGCTTCGTTTTTGACTATGGCTACACCTTC	CASSQGDGTGSFSFVFDYGYTF
.	TRBV19	TRBD1	TRBJ1-1	15	TGTGCCAGTAGTAGGGTGACAGGGCCGAACACTGAAGCTTTCTTT	CASSRVTGPNTEAFF
.	TRBV10-2	.	TRBJ2-5	15	TGCGCCAGCAGGACCACGGGGGGCAGTAGAGGGACCCAGTACTTC	CASRTTGGSRGTQYF
.	TRBV5-4	TRBD1	TRBJ1-2	17	TGTGCCAGCAGCTTAGGGGGCCGACAGGGGTCTAACTATGGCTACACCTTC	CASSLGGRQGSNYGYTF
.	TRBV18	.	TRBJ1-5	14	TGTGCCAGCTCACCCGCTGGGGGGGACCAGCCCCAGCATTTT	CASSPAGGDQPQHF
once	TRBV6-5	.	TRBJ2-5	13	TGTGCCAGCAGTTACGTAGCCCAAGAGACCCAGTACTTC	CASSYVAQETQYF
.	TRBV7-8	TRBD2	TRBJ2-1	18	TGTGCCAGCAGCTTAAGTGGGTCTAGCGGGAGCTCCTACAATGAGCAGTTCTTC	CASSLSGSSGSSYNEQFF
.	TRBV7-9	.	TRBJ1-2	12	TGTGCCAGCAGCGGCCAGAAGAAGGGCTACACCTTC	CASSGQKKGYTF
.	TRBV5-6	.	TRBJ1-5	15	TGTGCCAGCAGTTATTACAGGGTCCCGGATCAGCCCCAGCATTTT	CASSYYRVPDQPQHF
.	TRBV25-1	TRBD2	TRBJ2-7	16	TGTGCCAGCAGGGGTAGCGGGAGGGCCGGCGGGTACGAGCAGTACTTC	CASRGSGRAGGYEQYF
.	TRBV14	.	TRBJ2-6	15	TGTGCCAGCAGCCCCCAGGGCTCTGGGGCCAACGTCCTGACTTTC	CASSPQGSGANVLTF
.	TRBV6-6	.	TRBJ2-1	15	TGTGCCAGCAGTGGAGAGGGGAGCTCCTACAATGAGCAGTTCTTC	CASSGEGSSYNEQFF
once	TRBV7-9	TRBD2	TRBJ2-5	16	TGTGCCAGCAGCTCCGGGACTAGCGGGAGGTTGGAGACCCAGTACTTC	CASSSGTSGRLETQYF
.	TRBV7-9	.	TRBJ2-5	16	TGTGCCAGCAGCTCTGCGGGCGGATCGCTGAAAGAGACCCAGTACTTC	CASSSAGGSLKETQYF
few	TRBV25-1	.	TRBJ1-5	13	TGTGCCAGCAGTGAGAACGTGAATCAGCCCCAGCATTTT	CASSENVNQPQHF
.	TRBV29-1	.	TRBJ1-2	12	TGCAGCGCCGCTGGGGGGTTGGAAGGCTACACCTTC	CSAAGGLEGYTF
.	TRBV27	.	TRBJ1-2	14	TGTGCCAGCAGTTCACGGACGGCCTACTATGGCTACACCTTC	CASSSRTAYYGYTF
.	TRBV21-1	.	TRBJ1-4	14	TGTGCCAGCAGCAAGGGGTGGCCGCCGGTAAAACTGTTTTTT	CASSKGWPPVKLFF
.	TRBV7-8	TRBD2	TRBJ2-7	17	TGTGCCAGCAGCTTAGCGACTAGCGGGAGTGCTGCCTACGAGCAGTACTTC	CASSLATSGSAAYEQYF
.	TRBV6-6	.	TRBJ1-2	12	TGTGCCAGCAGCAGGCAAAACTATGGCTACACCTTC	CASSRQNYGYTF
.	TRBV6-5	.	TRBJ1-1	14	TGTGCCAGCAGTTATGGTAGGAGGGACACTGAAGCTTTCTTT	CASSYGRRDTEAFF
.	TRBV5-1	.	TRBJ1-6	17	TGCGCCAGCCGCCAGGGAGGGGGAAGATCCTATAATTCACCCCTCCACTTT	CASRQGGGRSYNSPLHF
.	TRBV30	TRBD1	TRBJ2-7	13	TGTGCCTGGAGTATCGGACAGGGGTACGAGCAGTACTTC	CAWSIGQGYEQYF
once	TRBV10-2	TRBD1	TRBJ1-2	14	TGCGCCAGCAGCCGAGGGGCGACAGGGCTCGGCTACACCTTC	CASSRGATGLGYTF
.	TRBV6-5	TRBD1	TRBJ1-5	15	TGTGCCAGCAGTACTGACAGGGGTGGCCGACAGCCCCAGCATTTT	CASSTDRGGRQPQHF
.	TRBV2	.	TRBJ2-3	15	TGTGCCAGCAGTGAAAGACTAACCCCCCTGGGTACGCAGTATTTT	CASSERLTPLGTQYF
.	TRBV18	.	TRBJ1-1	14	TGTGCCACCCAAAGGGGGAGCATGAACACTGAAGCTTTCTTT	CATQRGSMNTEAFF
few	TRBV5-1	.	TRBJ2-5	14	TGCGCCAGCAGCTTGACCAGTTACCAAGAGACCCAGTACTTC	CASSLTSYQETQYF
.	TRBV7-8	.	TRBJ1-2	13	TGTGCCAGCAGCTTAGGAGGGGTCCTTGGCTACACCTTC	CASSLGGVLGYTF
once	TRBV7-2	TRBD2	TRBJ2-3	18	TGTGCCAGCAGCTTACCGGGACTAGCGACTCCTAGCACAGATACGCAGTATTTT	CASSLPGLATPSTDTQYF
.	TRBV19	.	TRBJ1-3	13	TGTGCCAGTAGTATGCCACTCGGAAACACCATATATTTT	CASSMPLGNTIYF
.	TRBV6-1	TRBD1	TRBJ2-3	15	TGTGCCAGCAGTCGACAGGGCTTGGGTACAGATACGCAGTATTTT	CASSRQGLGTDTQYF
few	TRBV6-6	.	TRBJ2-2	12	TGTGCCAGCAGTTACCAATCCGGGGAGCTGTTTTTT	CASSYQSGELFF
few	TRBV9	TRBD1	TRBJ2-1	17	TGTGCCAGCAGCGTAATCCCATGGGACAGGCACCACAATGAGCAGTTCTTC	CASSVIPWDRHHNEQFF
.	TRBV5-4	TRBD1	TRBJ2-7	13	TGTGCCAGCAGCGCCGCCGGGACAGACGAGCAGTACTTC	CASSAAGTDEQYF
once	TRBV6-4	.	TRBJ2-3	14	TGTGCCAGCCGGAGGACGGTTAGCACAGATACGCAGTATTTT	CASRRTVSTDTQYF
.	TRBV18	.	TRBJ2-1	11	TGTGCCAGCTCTACAGGGAATGAGCAGTTCTTC	CASSTGNEQFF